The source of this TCR beta chain is a study of cytotoxic CD8 clonotypes in ibrutinib-treated CLL (dated by TCRdb to 2020 to 2023). Context from the whole study: The cohort included some 14 treatment-naive and ten to twelve relapsed/refractory patients; some 18 were IGHV unmutated. Cryopreserved peripheral blood mononuclear cells were collected at three points: before therapy, at response, and at either sustained remission or disease progression. Every sample from remission and from progressive disease was obtained while the patients were still on ibrutinib. Response samples were taken after a median of approximately eleven months on treatment, ranging from 6 to 36 months. Of the roughly 90 people in the trial, roughly 27 had longitudinal samples available. Samples averaged roughly 260,000 productive templates and 94,082 productive rearrangements. Partial responses were observed in approximately 24 patients and complete responses in 2; after a median follow-up of 68 months, remission was maintained in roughly 14 patients and progression was observed in roughly twelve.

This sample's time point label indicates: about twelve months on ibrutinib. For TCR beta library preparation, roughly 2 micrograms of genomic DNA were extracted from the cryopreserved PBMCs. Longitudinal blood samples from CLL patients on ibrutinib monotherapy underwent high-throughput TCR beta sequencing. The patients took part in an open-label, single-center phase 2 trial of ibrutinib monotherapy. A MiSeq instrument was used for deep resolution sequencing, which targeted depths ranging from 1 in 1 million up to 1 in 200,000 T cells, with coverage averaging 10x for each clonotype. The immunoSEQ hsTCRB Kit was used to generate TCR beta libraries. On the authors' methods: The data were analyzed with ImmunoSEQ Analyzer and ImmunoSEQ Data Assistant, and V, D and J gene assignments followed IMGT definitions. Clonality, which ranges from 0 to 1, was calculated as one minus the normalized Shannon entropy of productive rearrangement frequencies. Only overrepresented clonotypes making up at least 0.05% of the repertoire of each patient were included in the public clonotype analysis. About a dozen repertoires from age-matched healthy donors, obtained from immuneACCESS, served as clonality controls. TCRdb's version of the immuneACCESS table is confined to in-frame rearrangements and falls short of the full clone set. An unresolved V gene accounts for under half of the shortfall where checked; the remainder is of unknown origin. The V and J calls and clone size come from that table; D and trimming were worked out from the DNA. The table for this sample lists 55,000 to 80,000 clones; approximately 54% of them were counted only once. About 15% of the sample lies in the top ten.

This clone was seen a few times. Its antigen is still unknown. Per-base qualities were not stored, and no clone one base away is much larger. For CDR1 and CDR2, the germline V gene lists MGHRA and YSYEKL. Germline trimming amounts to 4 bases on V and 2 bases on J, with 4 as the count of junction bases outside the gene matches. The CDR3 starts with the cysteine, ends with the phenylalanine, and has 16 residues. Only the CDR3 DNA stays, 48 bases, in frame from base 1. Results the study describes overall, beyond this receptor: Clonality rose at ibrutinib response, remained stable during sustained remission, and dropped back toward baseline at progression. Public clonotypes were found to be uncommon and were observed to contract or remain stable during treatment; the increase in clonality was shown to reflect expansion of private clonotypes at ibrutinib response. Baseline clonality exceeded that of age-matched healthy donors and correlated strongly with circulating CD8+ T-cell counts. Lymph node repertoires were not examined, and the timing of sampling was not matched between patients in sustained remission and those whose disease progressed.

This receptor was taken from a human donor with chronic lymphocytic leukemia. This chain joins TRBV4-1 to TRBJ2-3; 12 junctional bases match TRBD2. The input for sequencing was PBMCs, taken after 12 months of ibrutinib treatment. The sequenced DNA: TGCGCCAGCAGCCGACGACTAGCGGGAGACACAGATACGCAGTATTTT. Its protein is CASSRRLAGDTDTQYF.